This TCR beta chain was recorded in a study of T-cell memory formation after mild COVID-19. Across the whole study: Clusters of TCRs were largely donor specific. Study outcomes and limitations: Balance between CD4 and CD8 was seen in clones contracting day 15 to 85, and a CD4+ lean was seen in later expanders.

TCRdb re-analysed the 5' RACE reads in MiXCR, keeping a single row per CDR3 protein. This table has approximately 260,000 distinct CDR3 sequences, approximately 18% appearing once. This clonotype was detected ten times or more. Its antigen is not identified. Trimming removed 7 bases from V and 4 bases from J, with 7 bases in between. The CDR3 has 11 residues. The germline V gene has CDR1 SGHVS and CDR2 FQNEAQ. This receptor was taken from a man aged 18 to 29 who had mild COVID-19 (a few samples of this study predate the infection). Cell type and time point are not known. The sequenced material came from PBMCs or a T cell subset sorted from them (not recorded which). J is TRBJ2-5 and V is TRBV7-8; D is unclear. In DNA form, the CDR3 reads TGTGCCAGCACCATCGGAGAGACCCAGTACTTC. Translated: CASTIGETQYF.